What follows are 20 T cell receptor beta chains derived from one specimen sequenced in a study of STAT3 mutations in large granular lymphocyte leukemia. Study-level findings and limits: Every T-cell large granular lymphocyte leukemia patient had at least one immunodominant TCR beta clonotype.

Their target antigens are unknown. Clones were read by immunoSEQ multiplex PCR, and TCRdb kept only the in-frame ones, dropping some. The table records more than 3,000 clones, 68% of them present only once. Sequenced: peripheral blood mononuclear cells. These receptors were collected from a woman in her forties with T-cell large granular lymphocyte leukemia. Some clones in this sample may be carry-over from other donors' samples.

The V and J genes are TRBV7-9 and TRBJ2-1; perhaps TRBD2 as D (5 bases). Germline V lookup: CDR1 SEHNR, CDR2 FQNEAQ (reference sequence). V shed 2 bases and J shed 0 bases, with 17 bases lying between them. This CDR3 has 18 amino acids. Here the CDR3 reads CASSLPRPFTSSYNEQFF. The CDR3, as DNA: TGTGCCAGCAGCTTACCCAGACCCTTTACTAGCTCCTACAATGAGCAGTTCTTC.

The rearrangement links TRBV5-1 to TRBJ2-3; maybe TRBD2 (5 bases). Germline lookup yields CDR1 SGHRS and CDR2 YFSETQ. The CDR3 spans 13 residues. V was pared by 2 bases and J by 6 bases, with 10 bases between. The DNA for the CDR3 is TGCGCCAGCAGCTTTAGCGACCGTGATACGCAGTATTTT. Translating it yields CASSFSDRDTQYF.

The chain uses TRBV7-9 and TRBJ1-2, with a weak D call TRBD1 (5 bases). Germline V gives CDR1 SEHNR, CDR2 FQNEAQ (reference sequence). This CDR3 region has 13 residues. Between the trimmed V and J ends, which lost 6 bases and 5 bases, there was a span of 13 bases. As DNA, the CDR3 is TGTGCCAGCAGGTCCGGGACGGATTATGGCTACACCTTC. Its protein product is CASRSGTDYGYTF.

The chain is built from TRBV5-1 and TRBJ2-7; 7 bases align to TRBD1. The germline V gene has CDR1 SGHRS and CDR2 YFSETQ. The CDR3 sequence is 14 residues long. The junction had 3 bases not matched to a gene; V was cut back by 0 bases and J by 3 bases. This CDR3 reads CASSLVQGVYEQYF. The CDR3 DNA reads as TGCGCCAGCAGCTTGGTGCAGGGGGTCTACGAGCAGTACTTC.

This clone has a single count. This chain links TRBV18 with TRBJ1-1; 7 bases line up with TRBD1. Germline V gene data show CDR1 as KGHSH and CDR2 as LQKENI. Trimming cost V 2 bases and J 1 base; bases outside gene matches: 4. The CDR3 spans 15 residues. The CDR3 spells CASSPLGQRNTEAFF. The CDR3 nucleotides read TGTGCCAGCTCACCATTGGGACAGAGGAACACTGAAGCTTTCTTT.

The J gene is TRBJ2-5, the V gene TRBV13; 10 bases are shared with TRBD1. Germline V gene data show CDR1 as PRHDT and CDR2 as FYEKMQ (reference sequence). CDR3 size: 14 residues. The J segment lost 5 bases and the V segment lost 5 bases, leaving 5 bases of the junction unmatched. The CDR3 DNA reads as TGTGCCAGCAGCCAAGGGACAGGGGTGGAGACCCAGTACTTC. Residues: CASSQGTGVETQYF.

CDR3 protein: CASSPRTLMNTEAFF. The CDR3, as DNA: TGTGCCAGCTCACCACGGACACTTATGAACACTGAAGCTTTCTTT. The chain employs TRBV18 and TRBJ1-1; TRBD1 is a possible D gene (5 bases). Germline V CDR1 and CDR2: KGHSH, LQKENI. The V end was cut by 1 base, the J end by 0 bases, with 9 bases between. This CDR3 comprises 15 residues.

CDR3 DNA: TGTGCCAGCAGCCGCTGGGGCAATCAGCCCCAGCATTTT. Residues: CASSRWGNQPQHF. V and J are TRBV5-6 and TRBJ1-5; D is ambiguous. This CDR3 is built from 13 residues. The germline V and J ends were trimmed by 4 bases and 2 bases, with 7 bases remaining between them. Germline V gene data show CDR1 as SGHDT and CDR2 as YYEEEE. The full variable domain, rest sourced from reference TRBV5-6 and TRBJ1-5, is DAGVTQSPTHLIKTRGQQVTLRCSPKSGHDTVSWYQQALGQGPQFIFQYYEEEERQRGNFPDRFSGHQFPNYSSELNVNALLLGDSALYLCASSRWGNQPQHFGDGTRLSIL.

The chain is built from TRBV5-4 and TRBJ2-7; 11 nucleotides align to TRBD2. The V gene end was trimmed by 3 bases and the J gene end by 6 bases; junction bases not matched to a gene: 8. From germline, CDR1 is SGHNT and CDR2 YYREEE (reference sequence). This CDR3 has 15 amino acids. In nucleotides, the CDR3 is TGTGCCAGCAGCTCAGCGGGACTAGCGGTTACCGAGCAGTACTTC. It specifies CASSSAGLAVTEQYF.

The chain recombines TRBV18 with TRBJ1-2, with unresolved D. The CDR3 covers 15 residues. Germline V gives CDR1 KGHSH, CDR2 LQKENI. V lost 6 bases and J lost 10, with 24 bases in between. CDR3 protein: CASSDRMGPEDHYTF. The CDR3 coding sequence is TGTGCCAGCTCCGACCGCATGGGCCCTGAGGATCACTACACCTTC.

CDR3 DNA sequence: TGTGCCAGCAGCTTGGGGGGTGGGGCTGAAGCTTTCTTT. Translated: CASSLGGGAEAFF. This chain connects TRBV5-6 to TRBJ1-1; D gene unclear. Germline V CDR1 and CDR2: SGHDT, YYEEEE. The V and J ends lost 0 bases and 6 bases respectively, with 9 bases between them. This CDR3 region has 13 residues.

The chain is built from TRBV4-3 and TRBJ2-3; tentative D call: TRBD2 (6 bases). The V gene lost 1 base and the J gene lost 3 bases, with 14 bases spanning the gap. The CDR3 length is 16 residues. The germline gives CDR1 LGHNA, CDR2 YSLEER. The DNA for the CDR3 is TGCGCCAGCAGCCAAGTGCGGGGAAGTGAGACAGATACGCAGTATTTT. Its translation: CASSQVRGSETDTQYF.

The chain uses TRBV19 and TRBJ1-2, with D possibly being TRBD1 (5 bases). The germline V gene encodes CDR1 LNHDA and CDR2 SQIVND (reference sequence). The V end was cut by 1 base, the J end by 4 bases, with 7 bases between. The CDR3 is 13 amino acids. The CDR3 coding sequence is TGTGCCAGTAGTATAGGGGGGACCTATGGCTACACCTTC. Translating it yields CASSIGGTYGYTF.

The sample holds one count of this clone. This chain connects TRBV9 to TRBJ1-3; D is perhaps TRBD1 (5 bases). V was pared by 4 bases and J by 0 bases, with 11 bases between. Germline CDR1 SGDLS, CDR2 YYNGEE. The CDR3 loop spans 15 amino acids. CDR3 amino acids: CASSPETASGNTIYF. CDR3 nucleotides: TGTGCCAGCAGCCCAGAGACAGCCTCTGGAAACACCATATATTTT.

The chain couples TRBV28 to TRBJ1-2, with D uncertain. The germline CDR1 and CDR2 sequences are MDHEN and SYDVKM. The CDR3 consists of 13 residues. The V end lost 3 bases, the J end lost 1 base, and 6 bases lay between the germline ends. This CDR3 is CASSLYLNYGYTF. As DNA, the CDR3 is TGTGCCAGCAGTTTGTACCTTAACTATGGCTACACCTTC.

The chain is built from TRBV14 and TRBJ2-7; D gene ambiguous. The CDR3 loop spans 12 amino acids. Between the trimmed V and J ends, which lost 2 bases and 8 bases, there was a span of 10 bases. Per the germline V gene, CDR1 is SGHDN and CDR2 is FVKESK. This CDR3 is CASSQRVTQQYF. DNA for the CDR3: TGTGCCAGCAGCCAAAGGGTAACACAGCAGTACTTC.

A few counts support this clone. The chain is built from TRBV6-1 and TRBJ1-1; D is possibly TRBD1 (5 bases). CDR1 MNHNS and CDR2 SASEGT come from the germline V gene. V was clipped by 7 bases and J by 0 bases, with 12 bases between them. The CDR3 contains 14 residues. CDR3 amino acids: CASIGGAMNTEAFF. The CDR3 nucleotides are TGTGCCAGCATCGGGGGAGCGATGAACACTGAAGCTTTCTTT.

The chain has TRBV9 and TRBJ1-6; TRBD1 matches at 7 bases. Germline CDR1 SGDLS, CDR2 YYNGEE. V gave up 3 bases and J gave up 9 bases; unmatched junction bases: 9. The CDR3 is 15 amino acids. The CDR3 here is CASSGQGLPGSPLHF. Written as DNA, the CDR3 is TGTGCCAGCAGCGGACAGGGACTGCCGGGTTCACCCCTCCACTTT.

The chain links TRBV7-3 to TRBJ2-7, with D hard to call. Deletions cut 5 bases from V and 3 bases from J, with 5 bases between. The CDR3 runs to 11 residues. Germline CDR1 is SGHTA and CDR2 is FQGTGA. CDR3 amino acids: CASSPLYEQYF. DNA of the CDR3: TGTGCCAGCAGCCCCCTCTACGAGCAGTACTTC.

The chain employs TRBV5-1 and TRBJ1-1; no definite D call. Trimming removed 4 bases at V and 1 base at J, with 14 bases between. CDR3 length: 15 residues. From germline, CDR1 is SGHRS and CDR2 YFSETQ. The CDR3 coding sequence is TGCGCCAGCAGCGCAGGTTTAGTTGGGAACACTGAAGCTTTCTTT. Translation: CASSAGLVGNTEAFF.